Listed below are T cell receptor beta chains from one sample, sequenced in a study of T-cell memory formation after mild COVID-19. TCRdb independently ran MiXCR on the 5' RACE reads; one entry per CDR3 protein. The repertoire includes 300,000 to 350,000 distinct CDR3 sequences, roughly 15% of them detected once, and 20% to 25% sits in the top ten. The sample comprised PBMCs or a T cell subset sorted from them (not recorded which). The receptor source for this set is a man aged 18 to 30 who had mild COVID-19 (a few samples of this study predate the infection). Cell type and time point are not known. The CDR3 runs from the conserved cysteine through the conserved F or W. The D gene is left open where the match is weak. The size entry is marked missing in some rows and otherwise reads once, few, many or a size class.

>TRBJ1-5|TRBV6-2/TRBV6-3|few|-
CASTRGPNQPQHF
TGTGCCAGCACCCGCGGCCCCAATCAGCCCCAGCATTTT
>TRBJ2-2|TRBV11-3|-|-
CASSLDWGRTLARTNTGELFF
TGTGCCAGCAGCTTAGACTGGGGAAGGACCTTAGCGAGAACGAACACCGGGGAGCTGTTTTTT
>TRBJ2-1|TRBV20-1|-|-
CSARLENEQFF
TGCAGTGCTAGACTAGAGAATGAGCAGTTCTTC
>TRBJ2-3|TRBV4-3|-|-
CASSQERVWGYTQYF
TGCGCCAGCAGCCAAGAACGGGTGTGGGGGTATACGCAGTATTTT
>TRBJ1-1|TRBV7-9|-|-
CASRERRQNTEAFF
TGTGCCAGCAGGGAAAGGCGTCAGAACACTGAAGCTTTCTTT
>TRBJ1-4|TRBV7-9|-|TRBD1
CASSPGQGIDEKLFF
TGTGCCAGCAGCCCCGGACAGGGAATCGATGAAAAACTGTTTTTT
>TRBJ2-3|TRBV5-5|few|-
CASSYFGTDTQYF
TGTGCCAGCAGCTATTTCGGCACAGATACGCAGTATTTT
>TRBJ1-1|TRBV10-2|few|-
CASSSLTVWTEAFF
TGCGCCAGCAGTTCGCTGACAGTTTGGACTGAAGCTTTCTTT
>TRBJ1-4|TRBV7-2|-|-
CASSFTGNEKLFF
TGTGCCAGCAGCTTTACGGGGAATGAAAAACTGTTTTTT
>TRBJ1-1|TRBV7-9|few|-
CASSRDGNTEAFF
TGTGCCAGCAGCCGGGACGGCAACACTGAAGCTTTCTTT
>TRBJ1-5|TRBV4-1|few|-
CASSQDMVSNQPQHF
TGCGCCAGCAGCCAAGATATGGTTAGCAATCAGCCCCAGCATTTT
>TRBJ2-7|TRBV5-1|few|-
CASSYGHNYEQYF
TGCGCCAGCAGCTACGGACACAATTACGAGCAGTACTTC
>TRBJ1-6|TRBV28|few|TRBD1
CASSLSRGQRSPLHF
TGTGCCAGCAGTTTATCCAGGGGGCAGAGGTCACCCCTCCACTTT
>TRBJ2-1|TRBV18|few|TRBD1
CASSPRTGGDEQFF
TGTGCCAGCTCACCAAGAACAGGGGGAGATGAGCAGTTCTTC
>TRBJ1-4|TRBV6-1|-|-
CASSAARGGVEKLFF
TGTGCCAGCAGCGCCGCTAGGGGAGGTGTTGAAAAACTGTTTTTT
>TRBJ2-5|TRBV7-2|few|-
CASSQDGGATQYF
TGTGCCAGCAGCCAAGATGGGGGCGCGACCCAGTACTTC
>TRBJ2-7|TRBV7-9|-|-
CASTPPGEGVSYEQYF
TGTGCCAGCACCCCCCCGGGCGAGGGAGTATCCTACGAGCAGTACTTC
>TRBJ2-5|TRBV12-3/TRBV12-4|-|TRBD2
CASSLLGYLSGGAEETQYF
TGTGCCAGCAGTTTGCTTGGTTACCTTAGCGGGGGGGCGGAGGAGACCCAGTACTTC
>TRBJ1-6|TRBV4-3|many|-
CASSQVNNSPLHF
TGCGCCAGCAGCCAAGTAAATAATTCACCCCTCCACTTT
>TRBJ2-1|TRBV7-6|-|-
CASSLPPRSSYNEQFF
TGTGCCAGCAGCTTACCGCCTAGGAGCTCCTACAATGAGCAGTTCTTC
>TRBJ2-3|TRBV27|-|-
CASRIAGFSTDTQYF
TGTGCCAGCAGAATTGCAGGGTTCAGCACAGATACGCAGTATTTT
>TRBJ2-1|TRBV5-1|many|TRBD1
CASSLNTGGRNEQFF
TGCGCCAGCAGCTTGAACACAGGGGGTCGAAATGAGCAGTTCTTC
>TRBJ1-5|TRBV4-2|many|TRBD1
CASGRQGAGNQPQHF
TGTGCCAGCGGAAGACAGGGGGCGGGCAATCAGCCCCAGCATTTT
>TRBJ1-6|TRBV3-1|-|-
CASSHGSPGSPLHF
TGTGCCAGCAGCCACGGGTCCCCAGGGTCACCCCTCCACTTT
>TRBJ2-3|TRBV6-1|-|TRBD2
CASSIAGAFTDTQYF
TGTGCCAGCAGTATAGCGGGGGCCTTCACAGATACGCAGTATTTT
>TRBJ2-1|TRBV7-8|-|-
CASGQGERQFF
TGTGCCAGCGGCCAAGGGGAACGGCAGTTCTTC
>TRBJ1-4|TRBV5-1|-|-
CASSLGAGNEKLFF
TGCGCCAGCAGCTTAGGTGCAGGAAATGAAAAACTGTTTTTT
>TRBJ1-1|TRBV7-2|few|TRBD1
CASSLNRGEAFF
TGTGCCAGCAGCTTGAACAGGGGAGAAGCTTTCTTT
>TRBJ2-5|TRBV9|few|TRBD1
CASSVGTVYQETQYF
TGTGCCAGCAGCGTTGGGACAGTGTACCAAGAGACCCAGTACTTC
>TRBJ2-3|TRBV3-1|-|TRBD2
CASSRTSGGARDTQYF
TGTGCCAGCAGTCGGACTAGCGGGGGGGCCAGAGATACGCAGTATTTT
>TRBJ1-1|TRBV29-1|-|TRBD1
CSVNRGAEAFF
TGCAGCGTAAACAGGGGTGCAGAAGCTTTCTTT
>TRBJ2-5|TRBV20-1|-|-
CSASRPRETQYF
TGCAGTGCTAGCAGGCCAAGAGAGACCCAGTACTTC
>TRBJ2-1|TRBV6-5|few|-
CASTPGAYNEQFF
TGTGCCAGCACCCCAGGGGCCTACAATGAGCAGTTCTTC
>TRBJ2-1|TRBV24-1|few|-
CATSDSARGLYNEQFF
TGTGCCACCAGTGATTCTGCGCGGGGATTATACAATGAGCAGTTCTTC
>TRBJ2-1|TRBV2|many|-
CASSAGELYNEQFF
TGTGCCAGCAGTGCGGGGGAGCTCTACAATGAGCAGTTCTTC
>TRBJ2-3|TRBV15|-|-
CATSREAEGTDTQYF
TGTGCCACCAGCAGAGAGGCGGAAGGCACAGATACGCAGTATTTT
>TRBJ1-1|TRBV4-1|-|TRBD1
CASSQGPPTGQGFTEAFF
TGCGCCAGCAGCCAGGGACCCCCCACCGGACAGGGGTTCACTGAAGCTTTCTTT
>TRBJ2-4|TRBV18|-|TRBD1
CASSPTTGATRYIQYF
TGTGCCAGCTCGCCTACCACAGGGGCGACGAGGTACATTCAGTACTTC
>TRBJ2-3|TRBV7-2|few|-
CASSLGRGHLGDTQYF
TGTGCCAGCAGCTTAGGCCGCGGACACCTAGGAGATACGCAGTATTTT
>TRBJ2-2|TRBV7-2|few|-
CASSLYGQNTGELFF
TGTGCCAGCAGCCTGTACGGACAGAACACCGGGGAGCTGTTTTTT
>TRBJ2-1|TRBV28|many|-
CASTPLGQVYNEQFF
TGTGCCAGCACCCCTCTTGGGCAGGTCTACAATGAGCAGTTCTTC
>TRBJ1-1|TRBV7-2|-|TRBD1
CASSSPGQGTEAFF
TGTGCCAGCAGCTCCCCGGGACAGGGAACTGAAGCTTTCTTT
>TRBJ2-1|TRBV7-2|-|TRBD2
CASSLLTSGGAVNDEQFF
TGTGCCAGCAGCTTATTAACTAGCGGGGGGGCCGTTAATGATGAGCAGTTCTTC
>TRBJ2-5|TRBV7-7|-|-
CASSSSGEQETQYF
TGTGCTAGCAGCTCCTCAGGGGAACAAGAGACCCAGTACTTC
>TRBJ1-2|TRBV29-1|few|TRBD1
CSVEDRRGDYGYTF
TGCAGCGTTGAAGATCGCAGGGGGGATTATGGCTACACCTTC
>TRBJ1-2|TRBV4-1|few|TRBD1
CASSQVGTGSLYGYTF
TGCGCCAGCAGCCAAGTCGGGACAGGGAGCCTTTATGGCTACACCTTC
>TRBJ1-1|TRBV30|few|TRBD1
CAWAKTGYPEAFF
TGTGCCTGGGCCAAGACAGGGTATCCTGAAGCTTTCTTT
>TRBJ2-5|TRBV6-2/TRBV6-3|-|TRBD2
CASSYTASGEKKTQYF
TGTGCCAGCAGTTACACAGCTAGCGGGGAGAAGAAGACCCAGTACTTC
>TRBJ2-3|TRBV12-3/TRBV12-4|-|TRBD1
CASTPGQATDTQYF
TGTGCCAGCACACCGGGACAGGCAACAGATACGCAGTATTTT
>TRBJ1-4|TRBV12-3/TRBV12-4|many|-
CASSLGGREEKLFF
TGTGCCAGCAGCCTCGGGGGGCGAGAGGAAAAACTGTTTTTT
>TRBJ1-1|TRBV5-1|many|-
CASSRLLGGGRNTEAFF
TGCGCCAGCAGCCGCCTACTAGGAGGGGGACGGAACACTGAAGCTTTCTTT
>TRBJ2-1|TRBV7-9|-|-
CASSLTVTEQFF
TGTGCCAGCAGCCTGACAGTAACTGAGCAGTTCTTC
>TRBJ2-1|TRBV7-3|few|-
CASSLDGGDYNEQFF
TGTGCCAGCAGCTTAGACGGGGGCGACTACAATGAGCAGTTCTTC
>TRBJ2-7|TRBV7-9|-|-
CASSFGGAREQYF
TGTGCCAGCAGCTTCGGAGGGGCCCGCGAGCAGTACTTC
>TRBJ2-5|TRBV5-6|many|TRBD1
CASSLEQGETQYF
TGTGCCAGCAGCTTGGAACAGGGGGAGACCCAGTACTTC
>TRBJ1-3|TRBV4-2|-|-
CASSQEGSLSGNTIYF
TGTGCCAGCAGCCAAGAGGGATCTCTGTCCGGAAACACCATATATTTT
>TRBJ1-1|TRBV29-1|many|-
CSGILAGSEAFF
TGCAGCGGAATACTGGCAGGGTCTGAAGCTTTCTTT